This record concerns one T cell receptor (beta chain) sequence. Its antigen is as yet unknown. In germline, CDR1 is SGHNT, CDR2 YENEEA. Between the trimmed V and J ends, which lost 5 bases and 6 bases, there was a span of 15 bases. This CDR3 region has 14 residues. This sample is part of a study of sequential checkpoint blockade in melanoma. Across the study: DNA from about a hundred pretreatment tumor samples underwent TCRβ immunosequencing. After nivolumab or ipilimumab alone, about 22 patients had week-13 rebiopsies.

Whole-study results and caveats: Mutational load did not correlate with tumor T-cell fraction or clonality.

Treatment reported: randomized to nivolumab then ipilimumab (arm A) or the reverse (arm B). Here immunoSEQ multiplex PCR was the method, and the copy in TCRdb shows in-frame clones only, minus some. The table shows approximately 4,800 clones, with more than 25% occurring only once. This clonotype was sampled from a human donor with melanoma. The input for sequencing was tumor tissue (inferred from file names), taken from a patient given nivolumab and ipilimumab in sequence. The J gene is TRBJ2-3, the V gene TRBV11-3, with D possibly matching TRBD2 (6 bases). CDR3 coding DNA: TGTGCCAGCAGCCCCGGGACTTTGCGGGATACGCAGTATTTT. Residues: CASSPGTLRDTQYF.